The 18 T cell receptor beta chains given below trace back to one sample, sequenced in a study of long-term antiretroviral therapy in people with HIV. The immunoSEQ assay was v3.0, run at survey level. Profiling relied on immunoSEQ multiplex PCR, and the TCRdb table lists in-frame clones only, not all of them. This sample yields approximately 28,000 clones, of which roughly 85% are seen a single time; about 10% belongs to the top ten. The sample was unsorted PBMCs, taken 0.8 years before starting antiretroviral therapy. The source of these receptors is a man aged 18 to 30 with HIV.

This clone was counted only a few times. The chain joins TRBV10-3 to TRBJ2-7; D ambiguous. Germline V gives CDR1 ENHRY, CDR2 SYGVKD. This CDR3 has 13 residues. V lost 0 bases and J 6 bases, leaving 9 bases between the germline ends. The CDR3 is CAISESSLAEQYF. The CDR3 DNA sequence: TGTGCCATCAGTGAGTCATCACTGGCCGAGCAGTACTTC.

This clone was seen only once. The J gene is TRBJ2-3, the V gene TRBV29-1, with 9 positions matching TRBD2. Germline-derived CDR1 and CDR2 are SQVTM and ANQGSEA. Losses at the gene ends were 4 bases for V and 0 bases for J; bases not matched to a gene: 5. The CDR3 runs 15 residues. As DNA, the CDR3 is TGCAGCGTTGTTCTAGCGGGGCCCAGCACAGATACGCAGTATTTT. This codes for CSVVLAGPSTDTQYF.

The V gene is TRBV28, the J gene TRBJ2-7; 11 positions match TRBD2. Looked up from germline, CDR1 is MDHEN and CDR2 is SYDVKM. V lost 2 bases and J lost 4; bases outside the gene matches: 4. The CDR3 is 15 amino acids. The DNA of the CDR3 is TGTGCCAGCAGTTTAAGAGGGACTAGCGGTTACGAGCAGTACTTC. Residues: CASSLRGTSGYEQYF.

The V and J genes are TRBV5-5 and TRBJ2-5; 9 nucleotides line up with TRBD2. The CDR3 spans 17 residues. Trimming took 0 bases from V and 1 from J; bases not matched to a gene: 7. Germline values: CDR1 SGHKS, CDR2 YYEKEE (reference sequence). The CDR3 region has the DNA TGTGCCAGCAGCTTGGGGTCCGCGGGGGGGATCCAAGAGACCCAGTACTTC. This translates into CASSLGSAGGIQETQYF.

A single count supports this clone. The chain uses TRBV19 and TRBJ1-1, with D perhaps TRBD1 (6 bases). In germline, CDR1 is LNHDA, CDR2 SQIVND (reference sequence). The V end was cut by 3 bases, the J end by 2 bases, with 16 bases between. CDR3 length: 16 residues. CDR3 coding DNA: TGTGCCAGTAGTATCTTGACAGGACGAATTAACACTGAAGCTTTCTTT. Translation gives CASSILTGRINTEAFF.

The rearrangement joins TRBV19 to TRBJ1-1; D unclear. The CDR3 extends over 15 amino acids. Trimming left V 4 bases short and J 1 base short, with 13 bases between. Looked up from germline, CDR1 is LNHDA and CDR2 is SQIVND (reference sequence). The CDR3 loop reads CASSTETRENTEAFF. CDR3 DNA sequence: TGTGCCAGTAGTACGGAGACGAGGGAGAACACTGAAGCTTTCTTT.

The genes are TRBV7-8 and TRBJ1-4; no clear D gene. Between the trimmed V and J ends, which lost 5 bases and 7 bases, there was a span of 11 bases. Germline assignment: CDR1 SGHVS and CDR2 FQNEAQ. CDR3 length: 13 amino acids. CDR3 in DNA: TGTGCCAGCAGCCCCCACCCTTTTGAAAAACTGTTTTTT. It yields the protein CASSPHPFEKLFF.

The chain is built from TRBV28 and TRBJ2-7; a weak D match, TRBD1 (6 bases). Between the trimmed V and J ends, which lost 3 bases and 4 bases, there was a span of 22 bases. The germline V gene encodes CDR1 MDHEN and CDR2 SYDVKM. There are 17 residues in the CDR3. CDR3 residues: CASSLGLGGFTGYEQYF. As DNA, the CDR3 is TGTGCCAGCAGTTTGGGGTTAGGGGGTTTTACGGGATACGAGCAGTACTTC.

The chain has TRBV30 and TRBJ2-3; the match to TRBD2 covers 10 bases. With 2 bases clipped from V and 7 bases from J, the junction kept 3 bases outside the gene matches. The germline gives CDR1 GTSNPN, CDR2 SVGIG (reference sequence). The CDR3 totals 13 residues. The CDR3 DNA follows: TGTGCCTGGAGTAGCGGGGGGGATAATACGCAGTATTTT. The encoded protein is CAWSSGGDNTQYF.

This chain links TRBV30 with TRBJ2-7; TRBD1 matches 7 bases. Germline V lookup: CDR1 GTSNPN, CDR2 SVGIG (reference sequence). CDR3 size: 13 residues. J lost 0 bases, V lost 2 bases, and 1 base had no gene match. The DNA of the CDR3 is TGTGCCTGGAGTCGGGACAGCTCCTACGAGCAGTACTTC. This sequence encodes CAWSRDSSYEQYF.

The V gene is TRBV28, the J gene TRBJ2-5; D gene uncertain. Looked up from germline, CDR1 is MDHEN and CDR2 is SYDVKM. This CDR3 region has 14 residues. V lost 5 bases, J lost 0 bases, and 10 bases lay in between. The CDR3 bases are TGTGCCAGCAGTACCCCCTCGTACCAAGAGACCCAGTACTTC. Translated: CASSTPSYQETQYF.

About this clone itself: One junction end disagrees with the germline gene, perhaps due to a read error. Written as DNA, the CDR3 is TGTGCTAGCAGCCGCGGGCAGAACAATGAGCAGTTCTTC. Translated, it gives CASSRGQNNEQFF. This rearrangement joins TRBV7-7 to TRBJ2-1; TRBD2 might be the D (5 bases). The CDR3 has 13 residues. Germline CDR1 is SSHAT and CDR2 is FNYEAQ (reference sequence).

This clone was observed a handful of times. For the CDR3, the DNA is TGTGCCAGTAGTATCGACGGTGGAAACACCATATATTTT. Its protein is CASSIDGGNTIYF. V usage is TRBV19 and J usage is TRBJ1-3; D unclear. The CDR3 length is 13 residues. Trimming removed 3 bases at V and 3 bases at J, with 6 bases between. Germline V gene sequence: CDR1 LNHDA, CDR2 SQIVND (reference sequence).

This chain connects TRBV28 to TRBJ1-4; maybe TRBD1 (5 bases). Germline assignment: CDR1 MDHEN and CDR2 SYDVKM. V lost 10 bases, J lost 4 bases, and 19 bases lay in between. The CDR3 contains 15 residues. CDR3 nucleotide sequence: TGTGCCACCCGCTTGGAGACAGCTATTAATGAAAAACTGTTTTTT. This gives the protein CATRLETAINEKLFF.

The chain is built from TRBV19 and TRBJ2-1, with 12 nucleotides matching TRBD1. The CDR3 contains 18 residues. The trim removed 3 bases at V and 7 bases at J, leaving 13 bases unmatched. The germline CDR1 and CDR2 sequences are LNHDA and SQIVND (reference sequence). CDR3 sequence reads: CASSMKGERDRGLNEQFF. CDR3 in DNA: TGTGCCAGTAGTATGAAGGGTGAGAGGGACAGGGGGCTTAATGAGCAGTTCTTC.

The chain carries TRBV6-5 and TRBJ2-7; 11 nucleotides agree with TRBD1. The V and J ends lost 2 bases and 3 bases, in that order; junction bases with no gene match: 6. Germline V gene sequence: CDR1 MNHEY, CDR2 SVGAGI. The CDR3 spans 16 residues. CDR3: CASSYLGTGGIYEQYF. CDR3 in DNA: TGTGCCAGCAGTTACCTCGGGACAGGGGGGATCTACGAGCAGTACTTC.

The chain uses TRBV7-3 and TRBJ1-1, with D possibly matching TRBD1 (6 bases). Between the trimmed V and J ends, which lost 2 bases and 1 base, there was a span of 8 bases. Germline assignment: CDR1 SGHTA and CDR2 FQGTGA. The CDR3 extends over 14 amino acids. In DNA, the CDR3 is TGTGCCAGCAGCTTAGGGGGACAGAACACTGAAGCTTTCTTT. Translated, it gives CASSLGGQNTEAFF.

This chain uses TRBV19 with TRBJ1-3; no clear D. The germline gives CDR1 LNHDA, CDR2 SQIVND (reference sequence). V was trimmed by 5 bases and J by 0 bases, leaving 11 bases between them. The CDR3 contains 15 residues. The CDR3 reads CASSLRRNSGNTIYF. CDR3 in DNA: TGTGCCAGTAGTCTACGACGGAACTCTGGAAACACCATATATTTT.